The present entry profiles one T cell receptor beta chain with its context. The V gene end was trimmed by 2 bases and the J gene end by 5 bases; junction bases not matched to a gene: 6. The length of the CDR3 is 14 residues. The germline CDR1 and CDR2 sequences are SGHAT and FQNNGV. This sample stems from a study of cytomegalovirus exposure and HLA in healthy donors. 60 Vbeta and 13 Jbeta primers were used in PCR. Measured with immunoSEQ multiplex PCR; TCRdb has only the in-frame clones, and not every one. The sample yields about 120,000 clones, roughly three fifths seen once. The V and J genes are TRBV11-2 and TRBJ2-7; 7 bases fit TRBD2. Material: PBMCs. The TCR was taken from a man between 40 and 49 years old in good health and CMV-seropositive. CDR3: CASSLIRAGDEQYF. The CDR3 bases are TGTGCCAGCAGCTTAATACGGGCGGGAGACGAGCAGTACTTC.